This T cell receptor (beta chain) was observed in a study of blood T cell repertoires in COVID-19. This clone was picked up one time. Profiling relied on immunoSEQ multiplex PCR, and the TCRdb table lists in-frame clones only, not all of them. The sample contains roughly 330,000 clones, 70% to 90% of which appear only once. The clonotype originates from a woman between 50 and 59 years old with active or convalescent COVID-19. The sequencing sample was made of peripheral blood.

CDR3 amino acids: CASSPPGLFNEQFF. CDR3 DNA sequence: TGTGCCAGCTCACCACCGGGACTATTCAATGAGCAGTTCTTC. The chain employs TRBV18 and TRBJ2-1, with 7 positions matching TRBD2. The CDR3 consists of 14 residues. CDR1 is KGHSH and CDR2 is LQKENI in the germline V gene. The V segment lost 0 bases and the J segment 6 bases; nucleotides outside the gene matches: 2. Filled out from reference TRBV18 and TRBJ2-1, the complete variable domain reads NAGVMQNPRHLVRRRGQEARLRCSPMKGHSHVYWYRQLPEEGLKFMVYLQKENIIDESGMPKERFSAEFPKEGPSILRIQQVVRGDSAAYFCASSPPGLFNEQFFGPGTRLTVL.